Each of the 20 T cell receptor beta chains below was sequenced from the same sample in a study of cytomegalovirus exposure and HLA in healthy donors. Both 60 Vbeta primers and 13 Jbeta primers went into the PCR. TCRdb's table, derived via immunoSEQ multiplex PCR, lists solely in-frame clones and lacks some. The table has some 150,000 clones, about 79% seen once. The sequenced sample was PBMCs. The source is a man between 35 and 55 years old in good health and CMV-seropositive.

The chain uses TRBV9 and TRBJ2-1; 11 bases fit TRBD2. Germline CDR1 and CDR2: SGDLS and YYNGEE. The CDR3 is 15 amino acids. J lost 3 bases, V lost 3 bases, and 2 bases had no gene match. CDR3 loop: CASSEGTSGYNEQFF. CDR3 nucleotide sequence: TGTGCCAGCAGCGAGGGGACTAGCGGCTACAATGAGCAGTTCTTC.

Only one count was recorded for this clone. The chain links TRBV5-1 to TRBJ2-5; D remains unclear. Looked up from germline, CDR1 is SGHRS and CDR2 is YFSETQ. V was clipped by 5 bases and J by 0 bases, with 8 bases between them. The CDR3 extends over 13 amino acids. The CDR3 nucleotides are TGCGCCAGCAGTTACACGTACCAAGAGACCCAGTACTTC. It translates to CASSYTYQETQYF. The variable domain in full, with the rest retrieved from reference TRBV5-1 and TRBJ2-5, is KAGVTQTPRYLIKTRGQQVTLSCSPISGHRSVSWYQQTPGQGLQFLFEYFSETQRNKGNFPGRFSGRQFSNSRSEMNVSTLELGDSALYLCASSYTYQETQYFGPGTRLLVL.

The rearrangement joins TRBV6-6 to TRBJ1-4, with D perhaps matching TRBD1 (5 bases). This CDR3 comprises 15 residues. Trimming left V 1 base short and J 8 bases short, with 14 bases between. Germline V gene sequence: CDR1 MNHNY, CDR2 SVGAGI (reference sequence). Written as DNA, the CDR3 is TGTGCCAGCAGTTACTACATAGGGGTCGGAGAAAAACTGTTTTTT. Protein: CASSYYIGVGEKLFF.

V gene TRBV27 combines with J gene TRBJ2-7, with 9 bases identical to TRBD1. The CDR3 sequence is 13 residues long. In germline, CDR1 is MNHEY, CDR2 SMNVEV (reference sequence). V lost 4 bases to trimming and J lost 7 bases; unmatched junction nucleotides: 5. The CDR3 nucleotides are TGTGCCAGCAGTTACAGGGGGCGAGGGGAGCAGTACTTC. Its protein product is CASSYRGRGEQYF.

The sample holds a few counts of this clone. The chain recombines TRBV9 with TRBJ1-2, with D maybe TRBD1 (6 bases). Germline values: CDR1 SGDLS, CDR2 YYNGEE. V was cut by 2 bases and J by 4 bases, with 12 bases left in between. The CDR3 contains 14 residues. The CDR3 DNA is TGTGCCAGCAGCGTCGGACAGTTTTCCTATGGCTACACCTTC. It specifies CASSVGQFSYGYTF. Combining the CDR3 with reference TRBV9 and TRBJ1-2 gives the whole variable domain DSGVTQTPKHLITATGQRVTLRCSPRSGDLSVYWYQQSLDQGLQFLIQYYNGEERAKGNILERFSAQQFPDLHSELNLSSLELGDSALYFCASSVGQFSYGYTFGSGTRLTVV.

This chain connects TRBV29-1 to TRBJ2-1; tentative D call: TRBD2 (5 bases). Trimming took 3 bases from V and 7 from J, leaving 13 bases between them. The CDR3 extends over 13 amino acids. Germline V gene lookup returns CDR1 SQVTM and CDR2 ANQGSEA. CDR3 sequence reads: CSVEEVLENEQFF. DNA of the CDR3: TGCAGCGTTGAGGAGGTCCTTGAGAATGAGCAGTTCTTC.

The chain couples TRBV9 to TRBJ2-7; 10 bases align to TRBD1. The CDR3 loop spans 14 amino acids. Germline V gene data show CDR1 as SGDLS and CDR2 as YYNGEE. V lost 4 bases, J lost 7 bases, and 8 bases stayed unmatched. DNA of the CDR3: TGTGCCAGCAGCCCGACCGGGACAGGGGTAGAGCAGTACTTC. It yields the protein CASSPTGTGVEQYF.

This chain joins TRBV27 and TRBJ2-7, with TRBD2 matching over 14 bases. V shed 5 bases and J 8 bases; nucleotides not matched to a gene: 8. Looked up from germline, CDR1 is MNHEY and CDR2 is SMNVEV (reference sequence). The CDR3 extends over 15 amino acids. The CDR3 region is CASSPPGLAGDQQYF. Here the CDR3 DNA reads TGTGCCAGCAGTCCACCGGGACTAGCGGGAGACCAGCAGTACTTC.

This chain joins TRBV4-1 and TRBJ1-5; no clear D gene. This CDR3 has 12 residues. Germline V gives CDR1 MGHRA, CDR2 YSYEKL. The V end was cut by 3 bases, the J end by 5 bases, with 5 bases between. CDR3 nucleotides: TGCGCCAGCAGCCATACTGATCAGCCCCAGCATTTT. Its protein product is CASSHTDQPQHF.

This CDR3 reads CAWTSGLAGAGEQFF. CDR3 nucleotide sequence: TGTGCCTGGACCTCCGGACTAGCGGGAGCCGGTGAGCAGTTCTTC. This rearrangement joins TRBV30 to TRBJ2-1, with 13 bases lining up with TRBD2. Germline V CDR1 and CDR2: GTSNPN, SVGIG (reference sequence). This CDR3 contains 15 residues. J lost 9 bases, V lost 4 bases, and 9 bases had no gene match.

The rearrangement joins TRBV19 to TRBJ2-5, with D possibly TRBD1 on 6 matching bases. The tail of the sequence fits TRBJ2-7 better, so the J call may be wrong. CDR3 length: 12 amino acids. The germline V gene has CDR1 LNHDA and CDR2 SQIVND (reference sequence). The CDR3 region is CASSADSYEQYF. In DNA, the CDR3 is TGTGCCAGTAGTGCGGACAGCTACGAGCAGTACTTC.

The genes are TRBV29-1 and TRBJ2-2, with 8 bases fitting TRBD2. The CDR3 contains 13 residues. V lost 2 bases, J lost 5 bases, and 1 base stayed unmatched. Germline lookup yields CDR1 SQVTM and CDR2 ANQGSEA. The CDR3 nucleotides read TGCAGCGTTGAACTAGCGGGTACCGGGGAGCTGTTTTTT. Its translation: CSVELAGTGELFF.

In this sample, this clone turned up a few times. The chain employs TRBV27 and TRBJ2-1; TRBD2 is a possible D gene (5 bases). The CDR3 extends over 14 amino acids. Germline V lookup: CDR1 MNHEY, CDR2 SMNVEV (reference sequence). V lost 5 bases, J lost 5 bases, and 13 bases lay in between. The CDR3 DNA reads TGTGCCAGCAGTCCCCTTAGCGTTCACAATGAGCAGTTCTTC. Protein: CASSPLSVHNEQFF.

This chain uses TRBV7-9 with TRBJ2-7; 7 bases agree with TRBD1. Trimming at V came to 4 bases and at J to 5 bases, leaving 2 bases not matched to a gene. The CDR3 totals 12 residues. CDR1 SEHNR and CDR2 FQNEAQ come from the germline V gene (reference sequence). In nucleotides, the CDR3 is TGTGCCAGCAGCTGGACAGGACACGAGCAGTACTTC. Protein sequence: CASSWTGHEQYF.

The CDR3 DNA follows: TGTGCCAGCAGCCCAGCGGGAGGCACAGATACGCAGTATTTT. It codes for CASSPAGGTDTQYF. This chain links TRBV7-3 with TRBJ2-3; TRBD2 agrees at 8 bases. The CDR3 loop spans 14 amino acids. The germline V gene encodes CDR1 SGHTA and CDR2 FQGTGA. V shed 5 bases and J 1 base; nucleotides not matched to a gene: 2. The full variable domain, in which reference TRBV7-3 and TRBJ2-3 provide the parts outside the CDR3, is GAGVSQTPSNKVTEKGKYVELRCDPISGHTALYWYRQSLGQGPEFLIYFQGTGAADDSGLPNDRFFAVRPEGSVSTLKIQRTERGDSAVYLCASSPAGGTDTQYFGPGTRLTVL.

This chain uses TRBV28 with TRBJ1-2; D is unresolved. The CDR3 sequence is 12 residues long. The germline V gene has CDR1 MDHEN and CDR2 SYDVKM. Trimming removed 4 bases from V and 9 bases from J, with 12 bases in between. The CDR3 is CASSYSPRSYTF. CDR3 coding DNA: TGTGCCAGCAGTTATTCTCCTAGAAGCTACACCTTC.

The chain combines TRBV29-1 with TRBJ1-4; D may be TRBD1 (6 bases). In germline, CDR1 is SQVTM, CDR2 ANQGSEA. This CDR3 is 14 amino acids long. V gave up 6 bases and J gave up 10 bases, with 21 bases separating them. In nucleotides, the CDR3 is TGCAGCGTCGCCGAGGGGGTCAGGGAAGGAAAACTGTTTTTT. This codes for CSVAEGVREGKLFF.

The chain combines TRBV1 with TRBJ2-7; the table's D call of TRBD2 was not tested on the DNA. TRBV1 is a listed pseudogene. The CDR3 loop spans 15 amino acids. CDR3 loop: CTSSQDSGGTYEQYF. CDR3 sequence (DNA): TGCACCAGCAGCCAAGATTCGGGAGGGACCTACGAGCAGTACTTC.

This clone was seen a single time. The chain recombines TRBV5-4 with TRBJ2-5, with a possible D match to TRBD1 (8 bases). The J call may be wrong; the DNA end is better matched by TRBJ2-7. The CDR3 spans 19 residues. Germline lookup yields CDR1 SGHNT and CDR2 YYREEE (reference sequence). The DNA for the CDR3 is TGTGCCAGCAGCTTGGGCGGGGAGGGTCGGACAGGGCGATACTACGAGCAGTACTTC. Its translation: CASSLGGEGRTGRYYEQYF.

The rearrangement joins TRBV29-1 to TRBJ2-5; 9 bases align to TRBD1. Germline trimming cut 6 bases from V and 5 bases from J; bases unmatched to any gene: 4. CDR1 is SQVTM, CDR2 ANQGSEA, per germline. The CDR3 length is 12 residues. CDR3 coding DNA: TGCAGCGTGGGACAGGGACGGGAGACCCAGTACTTC. Its translation: CSVGQGRETQYF. Drawing the rest from reference TRBV29-1 and TRBJ2-5, the complete variable domain is SAVISQKPSRDICQRGTSLTIQCQVDSQVTMMFWYRQQPGQSLTLIATANQGSEATYESGFVIDKFPISRPNLTFSTLTVSNMSPEDSSIYLCSVGQGRETQYFGPGTRLLVL.